This T cell receptor beta chain was recorded in a study of OX40 agonist ivuxolimab in advanced cancers. Study at large: Partial responses were observed in three patients, of whom one had hepatocellular carcinoma and two had cutaneous melanoma.

Of note for this clone: Its antigen is undetermined.

Some clones are missing from TCRdb's copy, which holds only in-frame ones; the method was immunoSEQ multiplex PCR. The sample holds some 58,000 clones, roughly nine tenths seen once. This CDR3 contains 15 residues. V shed 6 bases and J shed 7 bases, with 18 bases lying between them. Germline CDR1 reads MNHEY; CDR2 reads SMNVEV (reference sequence). Study-wide findings and caveats: Some of the lowest clonal expansion was seen in partial responders at 0.1-3.0 mg/kg. Among T cells, CD8+ cells averaged more expanded clones than CD4+ cells.

Source: CD4+ or CD8+ T cells sorted from blood, taken in a trial of the OX40 agonist ivuxolimab. The receptor was isolated from an adult with an advanced solid tumor such as melanoma, head and neck, liver or kidney cancer. This sequence joins TRBV27 and TRBJ1-4, with D uncertain. CDR3 DNA: TGTGCCAGCAGACCCCGAGCAGGTTTCGGTGAAAAACTGTTTTTT. It specifies CASRPRAGFGEKLFF.